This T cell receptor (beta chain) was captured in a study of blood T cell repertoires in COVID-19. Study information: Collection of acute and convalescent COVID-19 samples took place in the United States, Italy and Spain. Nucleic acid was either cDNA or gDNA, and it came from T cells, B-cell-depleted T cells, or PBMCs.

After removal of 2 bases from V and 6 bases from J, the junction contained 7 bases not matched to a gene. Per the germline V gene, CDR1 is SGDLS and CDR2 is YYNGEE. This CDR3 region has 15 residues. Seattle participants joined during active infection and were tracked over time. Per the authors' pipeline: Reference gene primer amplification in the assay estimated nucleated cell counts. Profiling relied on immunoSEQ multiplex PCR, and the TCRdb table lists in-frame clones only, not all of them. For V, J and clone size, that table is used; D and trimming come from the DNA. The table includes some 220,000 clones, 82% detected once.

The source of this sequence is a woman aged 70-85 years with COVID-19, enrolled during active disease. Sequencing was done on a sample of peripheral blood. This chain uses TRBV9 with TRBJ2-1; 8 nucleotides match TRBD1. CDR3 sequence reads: CASSVLTGGFNEQFF. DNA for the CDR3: TGTGCCAGCAGCGTCTTAACAGGGGGTTTCAATGAGCAGTTCTTC.